The clone carrying this T cell receptor beta chain occurred a few times. This sample was taken from a study of T-cell reconstitution after alpha-beta-depleted transplantation in children. The authors prepared the TCRbeta library with unique molecular identifiers. Each CDR3 protein gets one entry after TCRdb re-called the PCR reads with MiXCR. This table holds about 360,000 distinct CDR3 sequences, roughly 13% found once. Germline CDR1 and CDR2: MNHNS and SASEGT. This CDR3 has 11 amino acids. V was pared by 0 bases and J by 7 bases, with 4 bases between. The sequenced sample was PBMCs, obtained from the stem cell graft. This TCR was recovered from a human donor who donated a stem cell graft to a child with Fanconi anemia. The chain recombines TRBV6-1 with TRBJ2-7, with unresolved D. This CDR3 is CASSEAGEQYV. In DNA, the CDR3 is TGTGCCAGCAGTGAAGCGGGAGAGCAGTACGTC.